A selection of T cell receptor beta chains follows, all from one sample in a study of blood T cell repertoires in COVID-19. TCRdb's copy holds only in-frame clones and misses some; the assay was immunoSEQ multiplex PCR. The table has some 320,000 clones, under 90% seen once; the top ten hold 11%. The sample taken for sequencing was peripheral blood. The receptors were gathered from a woman aged 25 to 39 with COVID-19, enrolled during active disease. Each CDR3 is given with its conserved first and last residue. A D gene is named only where the DNA matches it firmly. Rows may omit the clone size; those that give it use once, few, many or a size class.

v_call	clone_size	j_call	d_call	cdr3_aa	cdr3_nt
TRBV9	.	TRBJ1-1	.	CASSDQAEAFF	TGTGCCAGCAGCGATCAGGCGGAAGCTTTCTTT
TRBV10-3	once	TRBJ1-4	.	CAISGVGHNREKLFF	TGTGCCATCAGTGGCGTGGGACACAACAGGGAAAAACTGTTTTTT
TRBV29-1	few	TRBJ1-2	.	CSVVAGLNGYTF	TGCAGCGTTGTCGCTGGACTGAATGGCTACACCTTC
TRBV2	.	TRBJ2-1	.	CASPSQGSRYNEQFF	TGTGCCAGCCCCTCTCAGGGAAGTCGGTACAATGAGCAGTTCTTC
TRBV19	.	TRBJ2-3	.	CASTASSSTDTQYF	TGTGCCAGTACCGCTAGCTCTAGCACAGATACGCAGTATTTT
TRBV2	.	TRBJ2-1	TRBD2	CASSRSGGSYNEQFF	TGTGCCAGCAGCCGTAGCGGGGGCTCCTACAATGAGCAGTTCTTC
TRBV27	.	TRBJ2-3	.	CASSTNYGTSTDTQYF	TGTGCCAGCAGTACAAACTACGGGACTAGCACAGATACGCAGTATTTT
TRBV24-1	.	TRBJ1-5	.	CATSDPRVPNQPQHF	TGTGCCACCAGTGATCCGCGGGTGCCCAATCAGCCCCAGCATTTT
TRBV4-1	few	TRBJ2-3	.	CASRGTAADTQYF	TGCGCCAGCCGCGGTACGGCGGCAGATACGCAGTATTTT
TRBV7-8	.	TRBJ2-3	TRBD2	CASSPTGRLAGVDTQYF	TGTGCCAGCAGCCCTACCGGGAGGCTAGCGGGGGTGGATACGCAGTATTTT
TRBV7-5	.	TRBJ1-4	.	CVRSGGGSLTANEKLFF	TGTGTCAGAAGCGGCGGTGGCAGCCTAACGGCTAATGAAAAACTGTTTTTT
TRBV19	.	TRBJ1-2	.	CASSIGQIGYTF	TGTGCCAGTAGTATTGGGCAGATTGGCTACACCTTC
TRBV15	.	TRBJ2-7	TRBD2	CATSRGTGGPSTYEQYF	TGTGCCACCAGCAGGGGGACGGGGGGGCCCTCCACCTACGAGCAGTACTTC
TRBV20-1	.	TRBJ2-3	.	CSAKPADTQYF	TGCAGTGCGAAGCCCGCAGATACGCAGTATTTT
TRBV28	.	TRBJ2-3	TRBD1	CASSFPLGQGQSTDTQYF	TGTGCCAGCAGTTTCCCCCTAGGACAGGGGCAAAGCACAGATACGCAGTATTTT
TRBV7-9	.	TRBJ1-2	.	CASSSPSRSAGGYTF	TGTGCCAGCAGCTCTCCCTCACGTAGCGCGGGTGGCTACACCTTC
TRBV7-9	.	TRBJ1-2	.	CASSSTTGYGYTF	TGTGCCAGCAGCAGCACTACAGGTTATGGCTACACCTTC
TRBV30	.	TRBJ1-3	.	CAWLGRAGNTIYF	TGTGCCTGGCTGGGCAGGGCTGGAAACACCATATATTTT
TRBV10-1	.	TRBJ2-7	TRBD2	CASSEARTSGAYEQYF	TGCGCCAGCAGTGAGGCCCGGACTAGCGGTGCCTACGAGCAGTACTTC
TRBV6-1	.	TRBJ1-3	TRBD1	CASSEAATGPVYTIYF	TGTGCCAGCAGTGAAGCGGCGACAGGGCCGGTTTACACCATATATTTT
TRBV7-9	.	TRBJ1-4	.	CASSQTGTFNEKLFF	TGTGCCAGCAGTCAAACCGGGACATTTAATGAAAAACTGTTTTTT
TRBV4-1	.	TRBJ1-2	.	CASSLATTEINGYTF	TGCGCCAGCAGCCTAGCCACCACTGAAATCAACGGCTACACCTTC
TRBV10-3	.	TRBJ2-2	.	CAISESKRQATGELFF	TGTGCCATCAGTGAGTCGAAACGACAGGCGACCGGGGAGCTGTTTTTT
TRBV6-6	.	TRBJ1-3	.	CASSYTGQLVGNTIYF	TGTGCCAGCAGTTACACCGGACAGCTCGTGGGAAACACCATATATTTT
TRBV18	.	TRBJ2-2	TRBD2	CASSLPGGTGELFF	TGTGCCAGCTCTCTCCCGGGGGGCACCGGGGAGCTGTTTTTT
TRBV4-1	.	TRBJ1-4	.	CASSLFGTGNEKLFF	TGCGCCAGCAGCCTCTTCGGTACAGGGAATGAAAAACTGTTTTTT
TRBV6-5	once	TRBJ1-2	.	CASSRDSGSGYTF	TGTGCCAGCAGCCGGGACTCGGGGTCTGGCTACACCTTC
TRBV6-6	.	TRBJ1-1	.	CASRPVTGRRSTEAFF	TGTGCCAGCAGGCCAGTGACAGGTCGTCGAAGTACTGAAGCTTTCTTT
TRBV7-2	.	TRBJ2-7	TRBD1	CASSLGRWDRGYEQYF	TGTGCCAGCAGCTTAGGCCGCTGGGACAGGGGCTACGAGCAGTACTTC
TRBV10-2	few	TRBJ2-7	TRBD1	CASSFSGQFYEQYF	TGCGCCAGCAGCTTCTCGGGACAGTTCTACGAGCAGTACTTC
TRBV19	.	TRBJ2-7	TRBD1	CASSRTTGTGGYEQYF	TGTGCCAGTAGTCGGACTACCGGGACAGGGGGCTACGAGCAGTACTTC
TRBV30	.	TRBJ2-7	TRBD2	CAWSVISGGVREQYF	TGTGCCTGGAGTGTAATAAGCGGGGGGGTTAGAGAGCAGTACTTC
TRBV6-5	.	TRBJ1-5	.	CASSFLGSNQPQHF	TGTGCCAGCAGTTTTCTGGGGAGTAATCAGCCCCAGCATTTT
TRBV30	.	TRBJ2-1	.	CAWGYFHSYNEQFF	TGTGCCTGGGGGTACTTCCACTCCTACAATGAGCAGTTCTTC
TRBV2	.	TRBJ1-2	TRBD1	CASGRDRGGTTDGYTF	TGTGCCAGCGGCAGGGACAGGGGGGGAACTACGGATGGCTACACCTTC
TRBV9	.	TRBJ2-3	.	CASSSWTGTLSTDTQYF	TGTGCCAGCAGCTCCTGGACGGGAACTTTGAGCACAGATACGCAGTATTTT
TRBV28	.	TRBJ1-6	.	CASSLDRRPLHF	TGTGCCAGCAGCCTCGACAGGAGGCCCCTCCACTTT
TRBV28	.	TRBJ2-6	TRBD1	CASSFRGQGYGANVLTF	TGTGCCAGCAGTTTTAGGGGACAGGGGTATGGGGCCAACGTCCTGACTTTC
TRBV3-1/TRBV3-2	.	TRBJ1-1	TRBD1	CATGGQANTEAFF	TGTGCCACGGGGGGACAGGCGAACACTGAAGCTTTCTTT
TRBV5-4	.	TRBJ2-3	TRBD2	CASSQGLAGAFTDTQYF	TGTGCCAGCTCCCAAGGACTAGCGGGGGCCTTCACAGATACGCAGTATTTT
TRBV7-2	.	TRBJ1-5	TRBD1	CASSPRTGRGQPQHF	TGTGCCAGCAGCCCCCGGACAGGGCGGGGTCAGCCCCAGCATTTT
TRBV19	.	TRBJ1-5	.	CASSIAWGSNQPQHF	TGTGCCAGTAGTATAGCGTGGGGCAGCAATCAGCCCCAGCATTTT
TRBV2	.	TRBJ1-5	.	CASREEASLLGNQPQHF	TGTGCCAGCAGAGAGGAGGCAAGCCTTTTAGGGAACCAGCCCCAGCATTTT
TRBV27	.	TRBJ1-5	.	CASSLIGRIRGASQPQHF	TGTGCCAGCAGTCTTATTGGTCGTATCAGGGGAGCGAGTCAGCCCCAGCATTTT
TRBV7-2	few	TRBJ1-5	TRBD1	CASSASGTGGQPQHF	TGTGCCAGCAGCGCGTCCGGGACAGGGGGTCAGCCCCAGCATTTT
TRBV2	.	TRBJ2-7	.	CASSEGKLVKKKQYF	TGTGCCAGCAGTGAAGGCAAGCTAGTCAAGAAAAAGCAGTACTTC
TRBV7-9	.	TRBJ2-4	.	CASSPRLGAAKNIQYF	TGTGCCAGCAGTCCTCGGCTGGGGGCAGCCAAAAACATTCAGTACTTC
TRBV11-3	.	TRBJ1-5	.	CASSLDRLDSLINQPQHF	TGTGCCAGCAGCTTAGATCGGTTGGACAGCCTAATCAATCAGCCCCAGCATTTT